This T cell receptor (beta chain) originates from a study of human T cells and chemical hapten exposure. Study-level information: Mainly, slight library volume differences in the pool made TCR yields vary.

Time point meaning: pre-sensitization, week 0. Treatment described: therapeutic diphenylcyclopropenone sensitization with weekly scalp DPC. MiXCR, applied by TCRdb to the RACE reads, yields one record per CDR3 protein. The table has around 260,000 distinct CDR3 sequences, about 9% seen once. This clonotype turned up a few times. CDR3 length equals 15 residues. Between the trimmed V and J ends, which lost 5 bases and 2 bases, there was a span of 19 bases. CDR1 DFQATT and CDR2 SNEGSKA come from the germline V gene (reference sequence). The source material was whole blood, sampled in connection with sensitization to the hapten diphenylcyclopropenone (DPC). This chain connects TRBV20-1 to TRBJ2-7; D is perhaps TRBD2 (5 bases). This receptor was obtained from a woman in her forties with alopecia areata. Some clones in this sample may be carry-over from other donors' samples. The CDR3 DNA sequence: TGCAGTGCTCACCCCGAGAGCGGTTGGACCTACGAGCAGTACTTC. Translating it yields CSAHPESGWTYEQYF.